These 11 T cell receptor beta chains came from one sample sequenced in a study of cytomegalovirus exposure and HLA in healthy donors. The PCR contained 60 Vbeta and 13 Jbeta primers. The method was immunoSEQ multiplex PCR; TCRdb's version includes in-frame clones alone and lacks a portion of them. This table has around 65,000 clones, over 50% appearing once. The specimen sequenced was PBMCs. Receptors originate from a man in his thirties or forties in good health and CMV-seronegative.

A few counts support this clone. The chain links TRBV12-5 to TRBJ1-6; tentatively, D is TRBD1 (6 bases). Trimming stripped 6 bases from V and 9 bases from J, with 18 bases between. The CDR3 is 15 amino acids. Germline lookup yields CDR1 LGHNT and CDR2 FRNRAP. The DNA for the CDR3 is TGTGCTAGTGGACAACAGGGAATCGGGGCTTCACCCCTCCACTTT. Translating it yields CASGQQGIGASPLHF.

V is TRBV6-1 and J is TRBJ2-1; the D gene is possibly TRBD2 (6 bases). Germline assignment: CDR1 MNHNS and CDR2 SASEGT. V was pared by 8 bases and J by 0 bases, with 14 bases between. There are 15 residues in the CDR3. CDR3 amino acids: CASRLTRSSYNEQFF. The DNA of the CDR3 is TGTGCCAGCCGACTGACTAGAAGCTCCTACAATGAGCAGTTCTTC.

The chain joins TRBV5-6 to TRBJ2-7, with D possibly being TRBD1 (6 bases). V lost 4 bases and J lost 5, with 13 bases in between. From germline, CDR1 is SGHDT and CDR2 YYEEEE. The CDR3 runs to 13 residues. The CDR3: CASSPAGVHEQYF. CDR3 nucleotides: TGTGCCAGCAGCCCTGCAGGGGTACACGAGCAGTACTTC.

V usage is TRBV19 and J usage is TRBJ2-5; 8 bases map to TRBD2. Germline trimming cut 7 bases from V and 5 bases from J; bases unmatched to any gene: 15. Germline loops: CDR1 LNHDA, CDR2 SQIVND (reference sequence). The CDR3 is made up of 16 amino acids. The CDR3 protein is CASTEVYGGALETQYF. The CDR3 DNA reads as TGTGCCAGTACCGAGGTGTACGGGGGGGCCTTGGAGACCCAGTACTTC.

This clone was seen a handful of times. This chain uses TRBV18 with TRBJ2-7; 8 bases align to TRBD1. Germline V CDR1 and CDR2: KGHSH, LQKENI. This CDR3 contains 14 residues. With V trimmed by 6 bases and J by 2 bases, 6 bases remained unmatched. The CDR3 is CASSGQGAAYEQYF. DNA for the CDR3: TGTGCCAGCTCGGGGCAGGGGGCCGCCTACGAGCAGTACTTC.

In nucleotides, the CDR3 is TGTGCCAGCAGTGAAGCGCTTCTGGGACAGGGGACGGGAGAGCAGTACTTC. This encodes CASSEALLGQGTGEQYF. The rearrangement links TRBV2 to TRBJ2-7, with 10 bases matching TRBD1. Trimming took 0 bases from V and 7 from J; bases not matched to a gene: 12. The CDR3 runs to 17 residues. Germline CDR1 and CDR2: SNHLY and FYNNEI.

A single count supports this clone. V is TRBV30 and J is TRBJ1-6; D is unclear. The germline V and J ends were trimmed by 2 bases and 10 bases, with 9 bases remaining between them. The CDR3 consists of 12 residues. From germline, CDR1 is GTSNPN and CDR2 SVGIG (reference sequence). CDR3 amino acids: CAWSFGVSPLHF. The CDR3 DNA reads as TGTGCCTGGAGTTTCGGGGTGTCACCCCTCCACTTT.

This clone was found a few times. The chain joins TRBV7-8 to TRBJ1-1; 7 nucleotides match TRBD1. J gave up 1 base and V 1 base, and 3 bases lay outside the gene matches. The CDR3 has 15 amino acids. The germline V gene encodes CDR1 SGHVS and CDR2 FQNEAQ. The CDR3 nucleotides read TGTGCCAGCAGCTTAGACAGGGGACCGAACACTGAAGCTTTCTTT. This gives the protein CASSLDRGPNTEAFF.

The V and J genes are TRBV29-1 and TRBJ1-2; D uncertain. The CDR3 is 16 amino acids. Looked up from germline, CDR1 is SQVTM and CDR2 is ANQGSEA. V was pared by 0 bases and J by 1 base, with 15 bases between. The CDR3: CSVEDPGVDLNYGYTF. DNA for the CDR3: TGCAGCGTTGAAGATCCCGGGGTTGACCTTAACTATGGCTACACCTTC.

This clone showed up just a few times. Written as DNA, the CDR3 is TGTGCCAGCAGCTTATTTGGGGGGGAACGTCTCCGAGGCTATGGCTACACCTTC. It is translated as CASSLFGGERLRGYGYTF. The V and J genes are TRBV7-9 and TRBJ1-2; D perhaps matches TRBD1 (5 bases). The V end was cut by 2 bases, the J end by 4 bases, with 23 bases between. There are 18 residues in the CDR3. Germline V gene lookup returns CDR1 SEHNR and CDR2 FQNEAQ (reference sequence).

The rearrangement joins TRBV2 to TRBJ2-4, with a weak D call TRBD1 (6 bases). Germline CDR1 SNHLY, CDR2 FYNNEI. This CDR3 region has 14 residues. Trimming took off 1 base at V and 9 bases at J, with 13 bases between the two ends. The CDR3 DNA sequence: TGTGCCAGCAGTGAAGTGGCAGGGGATGGCATTCAGTACTTC. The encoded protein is CASSEVAGDGIQYF.